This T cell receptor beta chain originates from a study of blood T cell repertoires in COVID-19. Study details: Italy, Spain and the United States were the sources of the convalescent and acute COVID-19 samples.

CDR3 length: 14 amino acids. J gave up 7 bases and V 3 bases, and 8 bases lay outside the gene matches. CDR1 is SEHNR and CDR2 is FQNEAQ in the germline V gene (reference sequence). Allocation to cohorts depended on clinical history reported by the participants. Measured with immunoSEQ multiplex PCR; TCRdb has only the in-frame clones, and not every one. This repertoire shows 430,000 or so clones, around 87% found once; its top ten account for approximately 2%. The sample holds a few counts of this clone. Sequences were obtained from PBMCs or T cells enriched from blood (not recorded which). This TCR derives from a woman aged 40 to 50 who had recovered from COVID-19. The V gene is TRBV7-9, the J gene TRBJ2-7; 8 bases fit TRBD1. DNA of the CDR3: TGTGCCAGCAGCTTGGGCGGACAGGGAGGTGAGCAGTACTTC. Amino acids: CASSLGGQGGEQYF.